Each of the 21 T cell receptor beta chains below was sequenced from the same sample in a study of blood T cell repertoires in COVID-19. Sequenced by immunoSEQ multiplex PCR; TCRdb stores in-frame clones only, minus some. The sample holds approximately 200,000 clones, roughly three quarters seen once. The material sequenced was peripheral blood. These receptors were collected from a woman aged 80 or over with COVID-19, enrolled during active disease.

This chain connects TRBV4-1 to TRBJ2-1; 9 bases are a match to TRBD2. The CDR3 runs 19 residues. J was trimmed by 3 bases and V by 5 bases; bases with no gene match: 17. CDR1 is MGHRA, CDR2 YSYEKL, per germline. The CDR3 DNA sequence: TGCGCCAGCAGCTCCGGACTCCTACCGGGACTAGCAGTCTACAATGAGCAGTTCTTC. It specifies CASSSGLLPGLAVYNEQFF.

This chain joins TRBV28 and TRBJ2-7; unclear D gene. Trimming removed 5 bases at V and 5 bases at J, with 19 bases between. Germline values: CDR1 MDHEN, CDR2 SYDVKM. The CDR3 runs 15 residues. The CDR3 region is CASSPPPGLSHEQYF. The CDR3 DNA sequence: TGTGCCAGCAGTCCCCCCCCGGGTCTTTCTCACGAGCAGTACTTC. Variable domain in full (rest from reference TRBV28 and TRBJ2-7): DVKVTQSSRYLVKRTGEKVFLECVQDMDHENMFWYRQDPGLGLRLIYFSYDVKMKEKGDIPEGYSVSREKKERFSLILESASTNQTSMYLCASSPPPGLSHEQYFGPGTRLTVT.

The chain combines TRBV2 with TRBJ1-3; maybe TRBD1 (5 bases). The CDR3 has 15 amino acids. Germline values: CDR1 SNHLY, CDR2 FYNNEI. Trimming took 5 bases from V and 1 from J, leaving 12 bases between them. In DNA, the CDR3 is TGTGCCAGCAGTTACCACCAGGGATCTGGAAACACCATATATTTT. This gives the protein CASSYHQGSGNTIYF. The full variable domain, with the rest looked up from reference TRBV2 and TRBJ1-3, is EPEVTQTPSHQVTQMGQEVILRCVPISNHLYFYWYRQILGQKVEFLVSFYNNEISEKSEIFDDQFSVERPDGSNFTLKIRSTKLEDSAMYFCASSYHQGSGNTIYFGEGSWLTVV.

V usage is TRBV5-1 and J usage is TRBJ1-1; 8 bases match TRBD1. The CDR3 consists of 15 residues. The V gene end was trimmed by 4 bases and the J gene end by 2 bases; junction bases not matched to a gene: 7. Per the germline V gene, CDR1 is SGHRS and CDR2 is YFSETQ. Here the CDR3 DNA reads TGCGCCAGCAGCCCGCAGGGGGCCCCTAACACTGAAGCTTTCTTT. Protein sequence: CASSPQGAPNTEAFF.

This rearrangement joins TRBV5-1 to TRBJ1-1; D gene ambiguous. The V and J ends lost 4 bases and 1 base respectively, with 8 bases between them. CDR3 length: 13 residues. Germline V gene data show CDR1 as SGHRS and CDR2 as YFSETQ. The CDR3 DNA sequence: TGCGCCAGCAGCCACGCAGGGAACACTGAAGCTTTCTTT. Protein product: CASSHAGNTEAFF.

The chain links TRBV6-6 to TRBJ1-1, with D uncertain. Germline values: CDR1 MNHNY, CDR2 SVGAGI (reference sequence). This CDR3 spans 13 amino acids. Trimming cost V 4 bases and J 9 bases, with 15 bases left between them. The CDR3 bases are TGTGCCAGCAGTTCCCCCCCCGGGATTAAAGCTTTCTTT. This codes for CASSSPPGIKAFF.

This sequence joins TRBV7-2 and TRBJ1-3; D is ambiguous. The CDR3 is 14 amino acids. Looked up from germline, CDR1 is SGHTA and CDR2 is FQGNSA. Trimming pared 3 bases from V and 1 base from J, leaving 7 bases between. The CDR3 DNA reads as TGTGCCAGCAGCTTTTATCAGTCTGGAAACACCATATATTTT. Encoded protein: CASSFYQSGNTIYF.

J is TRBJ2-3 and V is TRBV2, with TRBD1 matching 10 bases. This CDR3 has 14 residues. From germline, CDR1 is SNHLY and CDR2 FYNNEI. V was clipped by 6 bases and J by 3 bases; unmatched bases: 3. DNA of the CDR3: TGTGCCAGCAGACCGGGACAGGGGACAGATACGCAGTATTTT. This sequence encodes CASRPGQGTDTQYF.

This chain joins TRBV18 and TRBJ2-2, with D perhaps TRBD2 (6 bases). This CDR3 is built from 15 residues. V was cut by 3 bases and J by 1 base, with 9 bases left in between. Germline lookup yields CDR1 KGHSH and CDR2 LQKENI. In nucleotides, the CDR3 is TGTGCCAGCTCACCTCGCGGGAAGAACACCGGGGAGCTGTTTTTT. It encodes CASSPRGKNTGELFF. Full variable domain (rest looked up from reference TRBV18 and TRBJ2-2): NAGVMQNPRHLVRRRGQEARLRCSPMKGHSHVYWYRQLPEEGLKFMVYLQKENIIDESGMPKERFSAEFPKEGPSILRIQQVVRGDSAAYFCASSPRGKNTGELFFGEGSRLTVL.

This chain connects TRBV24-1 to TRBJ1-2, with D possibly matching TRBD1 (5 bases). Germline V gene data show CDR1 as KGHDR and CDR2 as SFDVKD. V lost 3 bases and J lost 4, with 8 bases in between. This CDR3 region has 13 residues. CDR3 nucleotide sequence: TGTGCCACCAGTGATGCAGGGCTCTATGGCTACACCTTC. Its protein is CATSDAGLYGYTF.

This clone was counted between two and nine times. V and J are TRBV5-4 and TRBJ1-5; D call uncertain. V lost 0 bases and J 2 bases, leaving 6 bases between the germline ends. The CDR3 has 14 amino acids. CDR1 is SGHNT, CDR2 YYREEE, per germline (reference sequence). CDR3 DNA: TGTGCCAGCAGCTTGGACGGTGGCAATCAGCCCCAGCATTTT. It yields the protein CASSLDGGNQPQHF.

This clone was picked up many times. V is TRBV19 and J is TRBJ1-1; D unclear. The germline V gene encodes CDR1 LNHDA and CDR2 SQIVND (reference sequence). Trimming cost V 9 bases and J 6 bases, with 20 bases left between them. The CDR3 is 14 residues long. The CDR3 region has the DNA TGTGCCAGCAACGCCCGGTTCCCCCCCGCTGAAGCTTTCTTT. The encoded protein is CASNARFPPAEAFF.

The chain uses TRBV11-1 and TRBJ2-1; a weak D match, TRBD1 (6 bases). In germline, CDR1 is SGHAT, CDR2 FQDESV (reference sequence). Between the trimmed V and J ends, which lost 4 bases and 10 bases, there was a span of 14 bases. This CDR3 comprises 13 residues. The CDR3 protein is CASSSNPGTEQFF. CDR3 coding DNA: TGTGCCAGCAGCTCCAATCCCGGGACAGAGCAGTTCTTC.

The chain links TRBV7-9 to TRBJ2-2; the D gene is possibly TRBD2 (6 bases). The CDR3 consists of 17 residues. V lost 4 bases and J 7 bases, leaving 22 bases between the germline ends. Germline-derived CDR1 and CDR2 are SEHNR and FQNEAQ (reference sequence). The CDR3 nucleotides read TGTGCCAGCAGCTCGTCTAGGGACTCTAGGAGGGGCGGGGAGCTGTTTTTT. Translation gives CASSSSRDSRRGGELFF.

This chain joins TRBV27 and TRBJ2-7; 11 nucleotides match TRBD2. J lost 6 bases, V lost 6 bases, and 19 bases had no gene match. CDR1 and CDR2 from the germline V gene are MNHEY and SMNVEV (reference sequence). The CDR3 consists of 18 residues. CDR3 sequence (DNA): TGTGCCAGCAGACGATATACTACGACTAGCGGGATCCCATCCGAGCAGTACTTC. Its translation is CASRRYTTTSGIPSEQYF.

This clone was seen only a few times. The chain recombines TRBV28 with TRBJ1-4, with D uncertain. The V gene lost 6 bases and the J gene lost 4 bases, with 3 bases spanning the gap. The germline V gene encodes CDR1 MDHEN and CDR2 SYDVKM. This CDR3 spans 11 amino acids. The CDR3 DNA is TGTGCCAGCAGGAGTAATGAAAAACTGTTTTTT. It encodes CASRSNEKLFF.

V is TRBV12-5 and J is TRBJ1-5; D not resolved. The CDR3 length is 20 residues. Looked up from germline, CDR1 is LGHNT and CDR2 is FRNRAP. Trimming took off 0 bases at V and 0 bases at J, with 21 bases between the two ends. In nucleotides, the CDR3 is TGTGCTAGTGGTTTGGTCGACGTTGGCAGGCCTCAGTATAGCAATCAGCCCCAGCATTTT. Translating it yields CASGLVDVGRPQYSNQPQHF.

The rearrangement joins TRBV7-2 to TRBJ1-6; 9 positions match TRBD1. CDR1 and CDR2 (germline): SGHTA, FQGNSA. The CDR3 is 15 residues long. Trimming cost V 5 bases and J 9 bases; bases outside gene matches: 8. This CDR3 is CASSLRDRVGSPLHF. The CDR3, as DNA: TGTGCCAGCAGCCTTCGGGACAGGGTGGGTTCACCCCTCCACTTT.

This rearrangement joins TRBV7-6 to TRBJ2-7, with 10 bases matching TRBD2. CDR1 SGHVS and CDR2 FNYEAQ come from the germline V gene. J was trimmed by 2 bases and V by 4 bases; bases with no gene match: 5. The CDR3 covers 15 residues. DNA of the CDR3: TGTGCCAGCAGCTCCCTAGCGGGAGTTCCCTACGAGCAGTACTTC. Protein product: CASSSLAGVPYEQYF.

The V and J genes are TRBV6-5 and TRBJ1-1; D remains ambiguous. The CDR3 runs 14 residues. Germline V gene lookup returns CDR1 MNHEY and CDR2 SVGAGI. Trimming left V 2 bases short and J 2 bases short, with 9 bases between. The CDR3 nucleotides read TGTGCCAGCAGTTACCCCGGGATTAACACTGAAGCTTTCTTT. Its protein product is CASSYPGINTEAFF.

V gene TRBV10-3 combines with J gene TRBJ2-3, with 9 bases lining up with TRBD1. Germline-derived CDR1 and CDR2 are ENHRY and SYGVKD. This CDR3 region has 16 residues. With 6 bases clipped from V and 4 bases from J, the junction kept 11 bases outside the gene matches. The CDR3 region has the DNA TGTGCCATCAGAGAACAAACCGGGACAGGGCCAGATACGCAGTATTTT. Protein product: CAIREQTGTGPDTQYF.